This paragraph reports one T cell receptor (beta chain). Its antigen is undetermined. The source of the sample is a study of shared clonotypes between healthy human individuals. Study background: Donor ages ranged 18 to 49 years: a couple of women, three men.

Overall study results and limits: Clonotype sharing among donors was thought likely to change with sequencing depth.

Donors were healthy HIV-negative adults without recent acute infections or vaccinations. Researchers divided each subset's genomic DNA evenly across several immunoSEQ plates. TCRdb's table, derived via immunoSEQ multiplex PCR, lists solely in-frame clones and lacks some. The table lists about 480,000 clones, about three quarters of them singletons. The CDR3 has 16 residues. Deletions cut 1 base from V and 4 bases from J, with 14 bases between. From germline, CDR1 is LNHDA and CDR2 SQIVND (reference sequence). The sequencing sample was made of PBMCs. The TCR comes from a woman aged 40 to 50 in good health. Some clones in this sample may be carry-over from other donors' samples. The J gene is TRBJ2-1, the V gene TRBV19; TRBD1 might be the D (5 bases). CDR3 DNA sequence: TGTGCCAGTAGTATAGGCACAGGTCTTCTATACAATGAGCAGTTCTTC. This codes for CASSIGTGLLYNEQFF.